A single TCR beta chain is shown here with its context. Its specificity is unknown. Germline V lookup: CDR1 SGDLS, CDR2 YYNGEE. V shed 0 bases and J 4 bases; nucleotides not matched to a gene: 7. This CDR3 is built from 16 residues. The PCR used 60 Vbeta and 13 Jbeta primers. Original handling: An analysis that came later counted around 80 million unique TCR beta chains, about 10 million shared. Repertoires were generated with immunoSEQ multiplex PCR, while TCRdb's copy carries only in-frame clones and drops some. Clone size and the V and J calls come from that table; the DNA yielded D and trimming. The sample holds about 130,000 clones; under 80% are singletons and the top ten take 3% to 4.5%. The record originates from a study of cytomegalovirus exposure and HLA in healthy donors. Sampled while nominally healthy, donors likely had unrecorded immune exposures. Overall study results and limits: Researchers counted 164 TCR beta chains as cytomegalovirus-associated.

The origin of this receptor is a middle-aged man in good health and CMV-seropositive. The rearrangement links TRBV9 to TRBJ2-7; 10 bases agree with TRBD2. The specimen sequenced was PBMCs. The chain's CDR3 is CASSVAALTSGYEQYF. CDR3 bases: TGTGCCAGCAGCGTAGCCGCGTTGACTAGCGGGTACGAGCAGTACTTC.